This T cell receptor beta chain was recorded in a study of T-cell reconstitution after alpha-beta-depleted transplantation in children. The V end lost 1 base, the J end lost 5 bases, and 12 bases lay between the germline ends. Germline V gives CDR1 DFQATT, CDR2 SNEGSKA (reference sequence). The CDR3 length is 13 residues. It was with unique molecular identifiers that the TCRbeta library was prepared. A single record per CDR3 protein comes from TCRdb applying MiXCR to the PCR reads. This sample has about 580,000 distinct CDR3 sequences; 20% to 25% occur once, and the top ten carry roughly 15%. The table lists this clonotype with many counts. Its antigen is undetermined. Study-wide results and limits: Expanded graft clones, several hundred of them, were reportedly the source of alpha-beta T cells about two months after transplant. T cells produced anew were the main source of T-cell counts and diversity one year after transplant.

Sequencing was performed on PBMCs, mostly from graft donor cells, taken 360 days after TCRalphabeta/CD19-depleted stem cell transplant. V gene TRBV20-1 combines with J gene TRBJ2-7, with D perhaps matching TRBD1 (5 bases). The source is a boy under three years old who had a stem cell transplant for acute myeloid leukemia, so the T cells may come from the graft donor. CDR3 in amino acids: CSARGLGANEQYF. The CDR3 region has the DNA TGCAGTGCTAGAGGGTTAGGGGCCAACGAGCAGTACTTC.